What follows are 20 T cell receptor beta chains derived from one specimen sequenced in a study of technical replicates of blood from a few donors. Clones were sequenced by immunoSEQ multiplex PCR, and TCRdb holds only the in-frame ones, with some missing. Among tens of thousands of clones, over 80% were seen once, and the ten largest hold 0.25% to 0.35%. Sequences were obtained from T cells isolated from PBMCs. All receptors derive from a human donor in good health.

The genes are TRBV5-1 and TRBJ2-1; 8 positions match TRBD1. With V trimmed by 6 bases and J by 8 bases, 13 bases remained unmatched. Looked up from germline, CDR1 is SGHRS and CDR2 is YFSETQ. The CDR3 length is 15 residues. The CDR3 bases are TGCGCCAGCACCATGCCCGGGACAGGTCTCGATGAGCAGTTCTTC. Translating it yields CASTMPGTGLDEQFF.

The chain joins TRBV5-1 to TRBJ2-7; 7 bases are a match to TRBD2. The CDR3 has 15 residues. Germline values: CDR1 SGHRS, CDR2 YFSETQ. V trimming: 0 bases; J trimming: 2 bases; junction bases outside the gene matches: 5. The CDR3 DNA sequence: TGCGCCAGCAGCTTGGCCGGGACTAACGCCTACGAGCAGTACTTC. Its protein product is CASSLAGTNAYEQYF. Using reference TRBV5-1 and TRBJ2-7 for the parts outside the CDR3, the full variable domain is KAGVTQTPRYLIKTRGQQVTLSCSPISGHRSVSWYQQTPGQGLQFLFEYFSETQRNKGNFPGRFSGRQFSNSRSEMNVSTLELGDSALYLCASSLAGTNAYEQYFGPGTRLTVT.

The chain combines TRBV5-8 with TRBJ2-1; 12 bases agree with TRBD2. The CDR3 length is 18 residues. J was trimmed by 4 bases and V by 4 bases; bases with no gene match: 12. Germline V gene sequence: CDR1 SGHTS, CDR2 YDEGEE. CDR3 protein: CASSGWTSGNPPYNEQFF. The DNA for the CDR3 is TGTGCCAGCAGCGGGTGGACTAGCGGGAACCCCCCTTACAATGAGCAGTTCTTC.

The chain recombines TRBV30 with TRBJ2-5; TRBD2 aligns across 8 bases. The CDR3 extends over 15 amino acids. Trimming took 0 bases from V and 4 from J; bases not matched to a gene: 7. Germline CDR1 GTSNPN, CDR2 SVGIG (reference sequence). CDR3 in amino acids: CAWSVGTRGRETQYF. As DNA, the CDR3 is TGTGCCTGGAGTGTAGGGACTAGAGGGCGAGAGACCCAGTACTTC. The complete variable domain, with remaining parts taken from reference TRBV30 and TRBJ2-5, reads SQTIHQWPATLVQPVGSPLSLECTVEGTSNPNLYWYRQAAGRGLQLLFYSVGIGQISSEVPQNLSASRPQDRQFILSSKKLLLSDSGFYLCAWSVGTRGRETQYFGPGTRLLVL.

V and J are TRBV6-1 and TRBJ1-5; D is unresolved. V was trimmed by 1 base and J by 5 bases, leaving 12 bases between them. Germline V CDR1 and CDR2: MNHNS, SASEGT. This CDR3 region has 15 residues. DNA of the CDR3: TGTGCCAGCAGTGAAGTTGACACCCGGTATCAGCCCCAGCATTTT. Translating gives CASSEVDTRYQPQHF.

This rearrangement joins TRBV28 to TRBJ2-2; D possibly corresponds to TRBD2 (5 bases). The CDR3 is made up of 14 amino acids. V was cut by 6 bases and J by 0 bases, with 8 bases left in between. Germline loops: CDR1 MDHEN, CDR2 SYDVKM. CDR3 region: CASRDSPNTGELFF. CDR3 sequence (DNA): TGTGCCAGCAGGGACTCCCCGAACACCGGGGAGCTGTTTTTT.

The chain combines TRBV5-4 with TRBJ1-1; TRBD1 aligns across 8 bases. The germline CDR1 and CDR2 sequences are SGHNT and YYREEE (reference sequence). The CDR3 loop spans 14 amino acids. V was pared by 1 base and J by 3 bases, with 2 bases of the junction left unmatched. The CDR3 sequence is CASSLKQGDTEAFF. CDR3 nucleotides: TGTGCCAGCAGCTTGAAACAGGGGGACACTGAAGCTTTCTTT.

The chain uses TRBV19 and TRBJ2-2; a possible D gene is TRBD1 (6 bases). The CDR3 covers 13 residues. Trimming shortened V by 8 bases and J by 5 bases, and 12 bases separated the two germline ends. Germline lookup yields CDR1 LNHDA and CDR2 SQIVND (reference sequence). CDR3 coding DNA: TGTGCCAGTCAGGGGTTTTTGACCGGGGAGCTGTTTTTT. Translated, it gives CASQGFLTGELFF.

This clone was recorded only once. The chain recombines TRBV6-5 with TRBJ1-4; tentatively, D is TRBD1 (6 bases). The CDR3 spans 16 residues. Looked up from germline, CDR1 is MNHEY and CDR2 is SVGAGI. V dropped 0 bases and J dropped 5 bases, with 13 bases sitting between them. In nucleotides, the CDR3 is TGTGCCAGCAGTTACTCGTCAGCAGGGGTCAATGAAAAACTGTTTTTT. This encodes CASSYSSAGVNEKLFF.

CDR3 in amino acids: CASTSFSGDSSYNEQFF. The CDR3 DNA reads as TGCGCCAGCACCTCCTTTAGCGGGGATAGCTCCTACAATGAGCAGTTCTTC. The rearrangement uses TRBV4-1 and TRBJ2-1, with 8 bases that match TRBD2. From germline, CDR1 is MGHRA and CDR2 YSYEKL. The CDR3 extends over 17 amino acids. Germline trimming cut 7 bases from V and 0 bases from J; bases unmatched to any gene: 11.

The chain joins TRBV6-4 to TRBJ1-1; D is uncertain. Germline CDR1 reads MRHNA; CDR2 reads SNTAGT. The V gene lost 3 bases and the J gene lost 4 bases, with 9 bases spanning the gap. This CDR3 is 13 amino acids long. The CDR3 coding sequence is TGTGCCAGCAGTGAGGCCGGAGGCACTGAAGCTTTCTTT. It specifies CASSEAGGTEAFF.

This chain uses TRBV29-1 with TRBJ1-2, with D unresolved. This CDR3 has 13 amino acids. Trimming took 6 bases from V and 1 from J, leaving 12 bases between them. Germline lookup yields CDR1 SQVTM and CDR2 ANQGSEA. CDR3 protein: CSVPTADNYGYTF. CDR3 nucleotide sequence: TGCAGCGTCCCTACGGCGGATAACTATGGCTACACCTTC.

The rearrangement links TRBV7-9 to TRBJ2-7; perhaps TRBD2 as D (5 bases). Germline CDR1 SEHNR, CDR2 FQNEAQ (reference sequence). V was shortened by 1 base and J by 11 bases, with 15 bases between the two germline ends. The CDR3 is 13 amino acids. CDR3 amino acids: CASSLVSREVKYF. DNA of the CDR3: TGTGCCAGCAGCTTAGTATCCCGGGAAGTGAAGTACTTC.

This chain connects TRBV6-1 to TRBJ2-5; 15 bases match TRBD2. V dropped 0 bases and J dropped 2; count of bases not matched to a gene: 1. The germline V gene has CDR1 MNHNS and CDR2 SASEGT. The CDR3 covers 17 residues. This CDR3 reads CASSEAGLAGGQETQYF. For the CDR3, the DNA is TGTGCCAGCAGTGAAGCCGGACTAGCGGGGGGGCAAGAGACCCAGTACTTC.

This clone was seen just once. This chain connects TRBV6-5 to TRBJ2-7; 9 bases map to TRBD1. V shed 5 bases and J 4 bases; nucleotides not matched to a gene: 6. The germline gives CDR1 MNHEY, CDR2 SVGAGI. The CDR3 contains 14 residues. The CDR3 DNA follows: TGTGCCAGCAGTCCGGGACAGGGTACGTACGAGCAGTACTTC. It specifies CASSPGQGTYEQYF.

This chain connects TRBV27 to TRBJ2-5; D might be TRBD2 (6 bases). This CDR3 comprises 12 residues. V dropped 3 bases and J dropped 4 bases, with 6 bases sitting between them. Germline loops: CDR1 MNHEY, CDR2 SMNVEV (reference sequence). Here the CDR3 DNA reads TGTGCCAGCAGTTTGGAGGGAGAGACCCAGTACTTC. Its protein product is CASSLEGETQYF.

This chain links TRBV11-2 with TRBJ2-5, with TRBD2 as a possible D gene (5 bases). This CDR3 is 15 amino acids long. Trimming stripped 5 bases from V and 0 bases from J, with 13 bases between. Looked up from germline, CDR1 is SGHAT and CDR2 is FQNNGV. This chain's CDR3 is CASSPFGVHQETQYF. The CDR3 DNA follows: TGTGCCAGCAGCCCCTTCGGGGTCCACCAAGAGACCCAGTACTTC.

The gene calls are TRBV15 and TRBJ2-1; a possible D gene is TRBD2 (5 bases). The CDR3 runs to 13 residues. Germline V gene sequence: CDR1 LNHNV, CDR2 YYDKDF (reference sequence). V lost 5 bases and J 8 bases, leaving 13 bases between the germline ends. The CDR3 loop reads CATSLDSEDEQFF. Here the CDR3 DNA reads TGTGCCACCAGCCTAGATAGCGAAGATGAGCAGTTCTTC.

The rearrangement joins TRBV23-1 to TRBJ2-1; TRBD1 matches 9 bases. TRBV23-1 is treated as an ORF (open reading frame) with a function not yet certain. CDR3 length: 15 amino acids. With V trimmed by 4 bases and J by 7 bases, 8 bases remained unmatched. CDR3 in amino acids: CASSRRGQGRNEQFF. The CDR3 DNA sequence: TGCGCCAGCAGTCGACGGGGACAGGGAAGGAATGAGCAGTTCTTC.

The chain links TRBV2 to TRBJ1-2; possible D gene TRBD1, 5 bases. Germline CDR1 and CDR2: SNHLY and FYNNEI. The CDR3 has 11 residues. The V and J ends lost 7 bases and 8 bases respectively, with 11 bases between them. CDR3 nucleotide sequence: TGTGCCAGCAACAGACAGTCGGGCTACACCTTC. Protein product: CASNRQSGYTF. Looking up the rest from reference TRBV2 and TRBJ1-2 gives the full variable domain: EPEVTQTPSHQVTQMGQEVILRCVPISNHLYFYWYRQILGQKVEFLVSFYNNEISEKSEIFDDQFSVERPDGSNFTLKIRSTKLEDSAMYFCASNRQSGYTFGSGTRLTVV.